This passage covers 19 T cell receptor beta chains from one sample sequenced in a study of PD-1 blockade in classical Hodgkin lymphoma. All patients relapsed after autologous stem cell transplantation, and brentuximab vedotin exposure varied. The assay was immunoSEQ multiplex PCR, and TCRdb's table has in-frame clones only and misses some. The sample includes 30,000 to 35,000 clones, roughly four fifths of them seen just once. The sample consisted of peripheral blood mononuclear cells (PBMCs), taken at baseline. The receptors come from a human donor with classical Hodgkin lymphoma.

The rearrangement links TRBV7-2 to TRBJ2-5, with D perhaps matching TRBD2 (6 bases). The V gene lost 6 bases and the J gene lost 4 bases, with 12 bases spanning the gap. The CDR3 runs 13 residues. The germline CDR1 and CDR2 sequences are SGHTA and FQGNSA. CDR3 DNA: TGTGCCAGCAGTGCCGGGGGTACAGAGACCCAGTACTTC. This translates into CASSAGGTETQYF.

The chain is built from TRBV9 and TRBJ2-1, with D unresolved. CDR1 SGDLS and CDR2 YYNGEE come from the germline V gene. This CDR3 contains 12 residues. The V and J ends lost 3 bases and 5 bases respectively, with 6 bases between them. CDR3 nucleotides: TGTGCCAGCAGCGGGTGGGACAATGAGCAGTTCTTC. This codes for CASSGWDNEQFF.

In regard to this clone: This specimen includes other DNA sequences encoding the same CDR3. CDR3 nucleotides: TGTGCCAGTAGTGTCAGCGGGACAGGGAATAACTATGGCTACACCTTC. Residues: CASSVSGTGNNYGYTF. This chain connects TRBV19 to TRBJ1-2; TRBD1 agrees at 9 bases. V trimming: 5 bases; J trimming: 1 base; junction bases outside the gene matches: 8. The germline CDR1 and CDR2 sequences are LNHDA and SQIVND (reference sequence). This CDR3 spans 16 amino acids.

The chain recombines TRBV7-3 with TRBJ2-7; 9 bases line up with TRBD1. The CDR3 loop spans 13 amino acids. CDR1 and CDR2 from the germline V gene are SGHTA and FQGTGA. Trimming cost V 5 bases and J 12 bases; bases outside gene matches: 11. This CDR3 is CASSPGQGRRLYF. The CDR3 region has the DNA TGTGCCAGCAGCCCCGGACAGGGGCGGCGGCTGTACTTC.

The chain employs TRBV4-3 and TRBJ1-4; D is uncertain. The germline V gene encodes CDR1 LGHNA and CDR2 YSLEER. The CDR3 consists of 15 residues. V was pared by 1 base and J by 2 bases, with 8 bases between. The CDR3 spells CASSQVSGTNEKLFF. The CDR3 DNA reads TGCGCCAGCAGCCAAGTTTCAGGCACTAATGAAAAACTGTTTTTT.

V usage is TRBV6-6 and J usage is TRBJ2-7; no clear D. The CDR3 runs 11 residues. Germline CDR1 is MNHNY and CDR2 is SVGAGI (reference sequence). V lost 2 bases and J 5 bases, leaving 4 bases between the germline ends. CDR3 sequence: CASSYPDEQYF. The CDR3 DNA reads as TGTGCCAGCAGTTACCCCGACGAGCAGTACTTC.

Only one count was recorded for this clone. The genes are TRBV28 and TRBJ1-2; TRBD1 agrees at 11 bases. The CDR3 consists of 17 residues. Germline V gene lookup returns CDR1 MDHEN and CDR2 SYDVKM. V lost 4 bases, J lost 5 bases, and 12 bases stayed unmatched. The CDR3 reads CASSYGTGGPATYGYTF. CDR3 sequence (DNA): TGTGCCAGCAGTTATGGGACAGGGGGTCCCGCGACATATGGCTACACCTTC.

The chain has TRBV11-3 and TRBJ1-1, with D tentatively TRBD1 (5 bases). Germline V gene data show CDR1 as SGHNT and CDR2 as YENEEA. The CDR3 covers 14 residues. V lost 2 bases and J 3 bases, leaving 10 bases between the germline ends. The CDR3 DNA reads TGTGCCAGCAGCTTAACACCCAGGGACACTGAAGCTTTCTTT. Amino acids: CASSLTPRDTEAFF.

The chain uses TRBV6-5 and TRBJ1-3; no reliable D call. Trimming removed 0 bases at V and 0 bases at J, with 6 bases between. The CDR3 contains 15 residues. Germline assignment: CDR1 MNHEY and CDR2 SVGAGI. DNA of the CDR3: TGTGCCAGCAGTTACTCATGGGGCTCTGGAAACACCATATATTTT. It encodes CASSYSWGSGNTIYF.

The chain combines TRBV29-1 with TRBJ1-1, with unresolved D. The ends were cut back, 7 bases at V and 5 bases at J, with 17 bases in the middle. Germline CDR1 reads SQVTM; CDR2 reads ANQGSEA. CDR3 length equals 13 residues. This CDR3 reads CSADDQPGTEAFF. Here the CDR3 DNA reads TGCAGCGCCGATGACCAGCCGGGGACTGAAGCTTTCTTT.

The CDR3 reads CASSLQGVDGYTF. DNA for the CDR3: TGTGCCAGCAGCCTACAGGGGGTGGATGGCTACACCTTC. The chain couples TRBV7-9 to TRBJ1-2; 8 bases map to TRBD1. After removal of 5 bases from V and 6 bases from J, the junction contained 5 bases not matched to a gene. Germline loops: CDR1 SEHNR, CDR2 FQNEAQ (reference sequence). The CDR3 has 13 residues. Filled out from reference TRBV7-9 and TRBJ1-2, the complete variable domain reads DTGVSQNPRHKITKRGQNVTFRCDPISEHNRLYWYRQTLGQGPEFLTYFQNEAQLEKSRLLSDRFSAERPKGSFSTLEIQRTEQGDSAMYLCASSLQGVDGYTFGSGTRLTVV.

In this sample, this clone turned up once. The V and J genes are TRBV19 and TRBJ1-2; possibly TRBD1 for D (6 bases). The CDR3 covers 13 residues. V was clipped by 6 bases and J by 8 bases, with 16 bases between them. Germline V CDR1 and CDR2: LNHDA, SQIVND (reference sequence). In nucleotides, the CDR3 is TGTGCCAGTAGACCACGGGCAGGGGAGGGCTACACCTTC. Translated, it gives CASRPRAGEGYTF.

The rearrangement links TRBV6-5 to TRBJ2-1, with D tentatively TRBD2 (5 bases). This CDR3 is 12 amino acids long. The V and J ends lost 7 bases and 5 bases respectively, with 9 bases between them. Germline-derived CDR1 and CDR2 are MNHEY and SVGAGI. The CDR3 sequence is CASKRADNEQFF. The CDR3 DNA reads as TGTGCCAGCAAGAGGGCAGACAATGAGCAGTTCTTC.

This clone was detected a few times. V usage is TRBV2 and J usage is TRBJ1-2, with 7 positions matching TRBD1. V trimming: 4 bases; J trimming: 6 bases; junction bases outside the gene matches: 2. The germline V gene encodes CDR1 SNHLY and CDR2 FYNNEI. The CDR3 sequence is 12 residues long. CDR3 coding DNA: TGTGCCAGCAGTGGGACAGGCGATGGCTACACCTTC. Protein product: CASSGTGDGYTF.

There are a few counts of this clone. The chain carries TRBV19 and TRBJ1-2, with 7 bases lining up with TRBD1. The germline gives CDR1 LNHDA, CDR2 SQIVND (reference sequence). The ends lost 9 bases at V and 5 bases at J; junction bases unmatched: 12. This CDR3 region has 14 residues. CDR3 nucleotides: TGTGCCAGCCGACTCGACAGGGCCGGGTATGGCTACACCTTC. Protein product: CASRLDRAGYGYTF.

The J gene is TRBJ2-3, the V gene TRBV9, with D possibly matching TRBD2 (5 bases). The CDR3 consists of 16 residues. CDR1 SGDLS and CDR2 YYNGEE come from the germline V gene. V was pared by 0 bases and J by 2 bases, with 13 bases between. The CDR3 nucleotides read TGTGCCAGCAGCGTAGCGGGATTCCCGCACACAGATACGCAGTATTTT. Protein: CASSVAGFPHTDTQYF. Full variable domain (remainder filled in from reference TRBV9 and TRBJ2-3): DSGVTQTPKHLITATGQRVTLRCSPRSGDLSVYWYQQSLDQGLQFLIQYYNGEERAKGNILERFSAQQFPDLHSELNLSSLELGDSALYFCASSVAGFPHTDTQYFGPGTRLTVL.

The chain combines TRBV7-2 with TRBJ1-6; the match to TRBD1 covers 8 bases. CDR3 length: 15 amino acids. Unmatched junction bases numbered 11, after V lost 6 bases and J lost 10 bases. Germline V gene lookup returns CDR1 SGHTA and CDR2 FQGNSA. CDR3 protein: CASSSIQGVYSPLHF. CDR3 sequence (DNA): TGTGCCAGCAGTTCAATACAGGGGGTGTACTCACCCCTCCACTTT.

A few counts support this clone. The CDR3 sequence: CASSPVGAGYTF. For the CDR3, the DNA is TGTGCCAGCAGTCCTGTGGGGGCTGGCTACACCTTC. The chain uses TRBV6-6 and TRBJ1-2; D is possibly TRBD1 (6 bases). Germline V gene data show CDR1 as MNHNY and CDR2 as SVGAGI (reference sequence). The CDR3 sequence is 12 residues long. V lost 5 bases and J 7 bases, leaving 11 bases between the germline ends.

This clone showed up just a few times. This sequence joins TRBV5-1 and TRBJ1-2; 8 bases line up with TRBD1. The J segment lost 4 bases and the V segment lost 5 bases, leaving 7 bases of the junction unmatched. Germline V gene lookup returns CDR1 SGHRS and CDR2 YFSETQ. The CDR3 totals 14 residues. The CDR3 nucleotides are TGCGCCAGCAGTCCAGGGGGCGAGAGCTATGGCTACACCTTC. It translates to CASSPGGESYGYTF.